Listed below are T cell receptor beta chains from one sample, sequenced in a study of molecular identifiers for immune sequencing clone quantification. In TCRdb, the PCR reads were re-called with MiXCR into one record per CDR3 protein. The table includes about 510,000 distinct CDR3 sequences, 20% to 25% detected once. Sequencing was done on a sample of naive CD8+ T cells from blood, with Jurkat cell RNA spiked in. Source of these receptors: a human donor in good health. Some libraries in this study had Jurkat cell RNA spiked in. The CDR3 runs from the conserved cysteine through the conserved F or W.

V	J	CDR3
TRBV20-1	TRBJ2-2	CSARVGLGAGELFF
TRBV7-8	TRBJ1-2	CASSDGGVPRGYTF
TRBV13	TRBJ2-1	CASSEGRYDEQFF
TRBV10-1	TRBJ2-1	CASSDGRGLWDEQFF
TRBV19	TRBJ1-4	CASSIWISTNEKLFF
TRBV12-3/TRBV12-4	TRBJ1-1	CASSSYPGHTEAFF
TRBV6-2/TRBV6-3	TRBJ2-3	CASSYVAGATDTQYF
TRBV12-3/TRBV12-4	TRBJ1-6	CASRPTGNSPLHF
TRBV3-1	TRBJ2-5	CASSPIAGEETQYF
TRBV28	TRBJ1-1	CASSSMLRDTEAFF
TRBV20-1	TRBJ2-2	CSARTTGDTASGRAHTGELFF
TRBV6-7	TRBJ1-1	CAISGGGEDFF
TRBV19	TRBJ2-7	CASSIIHGAYEQYF
TRBV6-5	TRBJ1-4	CASSPDRDNEKLFF
TRBV2	TRBJ2-1	CASSDETSRNNEQFF
TRBV6-5	TRBJ1-1	CASSSGTGVAEAFF
TRBV5-1	TRBJ1-1	CASRAWGSGGTEAFF
TRBV7-9	TRBJ1-1	CASSTETGPKIEAFF
TRBV20-1	TRBJ2-2	CSAGLYTGELFF
TRBV6-2/TRBV6-3	TRBJ2-3	CASSWHQGASTDTQYF
TRBV7-9	TRBJ2-2	CASSLAAGELLF
TRBV2	TRBJ2-7	CASSATWSSYEQYF
TRBV24-1	TRBJ2-2	CATYDRVSGELFF
TRBV7-9	TRBJ1-4	CASSFPYDRSATNEKLFF
TRBV4-1	TRBJ2-7	CASSQDRWTYEQYF
TRBV12-3/TRBV12-4	TRBJ2-7	CASSSSRKVISYEQYF
TRBV20-1	TRBJ2-7	CSARDCLAGVTYEQYF
TRBV5-1	TRBJ2-2	CASSPVKIRGFNTGELFF
TRBV12-3/TRBV12-4	TRBJ2-3	CASSFDRGRDTQYF
TRBV9	TRBJ2-2	CASSIHGELFF
TRBV12-3/TRBV12-4	TRBJ2-6	CASDRGGLPGANVLTF
TRBV28	TRBJ2-3	CASGLGLAGEDTQYF
TRBV5-1	TRBJ2-7	CASSHDGPEQYF
TRBV20-1	TRBJ1-4	CSASPSAEGNEKLFF
TRBV29-1	TRBJ2-5	CSVDAGVYQETQYF
TRBV27	TRBJ2-7	CASSSITPGPPNYEQHF
TRBV2	TRBJ2-7	CASSEALAGGYEQYF
TRBV6-1	TRBJ2-1	CASEDWPSISSYNEQFF
TRBV3-1	TRBJ2-7	CASSHGLAEVSYEQYF
TRBV7-2	TRBJ1-3	CASSLGGGNTIHF
TRBV10-3	TRBJ1-5	CAISDLDSHNQPQHF
TRBV29-1	TRBJ1-4	CSVGEAATNEKLFF
TRBV5-1	TRBJ2-7	CASSLGLAGDQYF
TRBV29-1	TRBJ2-7	CSVDGQGSDEQYF
TRBV20-1	TRBJ1-5	CSAMPLGTGLEQPQHF
TRBV4-3	TRBJ2-5	CASSPSPGLQETQYF